This paragraph covers one T cell receptor (beta chain) sequence. The antigen is unknown. Primers for the PCR totalled 60 Vbeta and 13 Jbeta. Method: immunoSEQ multiplex PCR; TCRdb's copy keeps in-frame clones and lacks some. The sample shows approximately 110,000 clones, 55% to 65% of them seen only once. The data are from a study of cytomegalovirus exposure and HLA in healthy donors. Overall study context: The Caucasian-associated ancestry cluster held 65% to 90% of roughly 370 genotyped donors.

The study's findings and limits: Most of the TCR beta V segments (in an earlier analysis) were productive either about 87% or about 30% of the time. Later analysis identified a missense DCLRE1C variant that was linked to TCR beta V- and J-gene trimming. Rates of TCR association differed by HLA locus in a later analysis, with DRB1 highest and HLA-C lowest.

The source is a man aged 25 to 45 in good health and CMV-seropositive. The sequenced material came from PBMCs.

The CDR3 spells CASSYSNTGDGYTF. CDR3 DNA: TGTGCCAGCAGTTACTCGAACACGGGGGATGGCTACACCTTC. The V gene is TRBV6-5, the J gene TRBJ1-2, with D possibly being TRBD1 (5 bases). Germline lookup yields CDR1 MNHEY and CDR2 SVGAGI. The CDR3 consists of 14 residues. V was cut by 0 bases and J by 6 bases, with 11 bases left in between.